The subject of this entry is one T cell receptor (beta chain). The antigen remains unidentified. This specimen belongs to a study of a mutant IDH1 vaccine in newly diagnosed glioma. Study-level background: Treated individuals were around 62% male and roughly 38% female, averaging roughly 44 years of age. The study held visit V12 at week 35 and visit V13 at week 47.

The data were produced by immunoSEQ multiplex PCR, yet TCRdb's version contains in-frame clones alone and is incomplete. The sample contains some 87,000 clones, 75% to 85% of which appear only once. Germline V gene data show CDR1 as SGHDT and CDR2 as YYEEEE. The CDR3 loop spans 15 amino acids. V gave up 4 bases and J gave up 1 base, with 15 bases separating them. Stated time point: week 47, end of study. In every dose of vaccine, 300 ug of mutant IDH1 20-mer peptide was given alongside topical imiquimod. The chain is built from TRBV5-6 and TRBJ2-7, with a weak D call TRBD1 (7 bases). The sequence came from a middle-aged man with glioma. Specimen: PBMCs, collected from a glioma patient whose treatment included an IDH1 peptide vaccine. CDR3 region: CASSGGWDRSYEQYF. CDR3 DNA: TGTGCCAGCAGCGGAGGGTGGGACAGATCCTACGAGCAGTACTTC.